This T cell receptor (beta chain) stems from a study of T cell changes during pregnancy in multiple sclerosis. Clones were sequenced by immunoSEQ multiplex PCR, and TCRdb holds only the in-frame ones, with some missing. The sample lists fewer than 25,000 clones, 80% to 90% occurring once. The sample here was CD8+ T cells from peripheral blood mononuclear cells, taken in the first trimester of pregnancy. The receptor was derived from a female donor with multiple sclerosis, enrolled in a pregnancy study.

CDR3 amino acids: CASSRGKEQFF. The CDR3 DNA reads TGTGCCAGCAGCCGAGGAAAGGAGCAGTTCTTC. V gene TRBV5-6 combines with J gene TRBJ2-1, with D unclear. The V end lost 4 bases, the J end lost 10 bases, and 9 bases lay between the germline ends. This CDR3 region has 11 residues. Per germline, CDR1 SGHDT and CDR2 YYEEEE.